The 21 T cell receptor beta chains reported below all come from one sample, sequenced in a study of T cell repertoires in aging, cancer and after chemotherapy. The template was genomic DNA from peripheral blood, not RNA. Multiplex touch-down PCR with TRB-A/B primers amplified rearranged V-D-J TRB sequences. TCRdb reanalysed the multiplex PCR reads using MiXCR and keeps one entry per CDR3 protein. Here the sample spans roughly 5,000 distinct CDR3 sequences, 46% being singletons. The sequenced material came from blood. All receptors come from a human donor in good health.

The chain has TRBV5-4 and TRBJ2-7, with D perhaps assigned TRBD1 or TRBD2 (6 bases each). CDR1 and CDR2 (germline): SGHNT, YYREEE (reference sequence). The CDR3 sequence is 16 residues long. Trimming shortened V by 4 bases and J by 10 bases, and 27 bases separated the two germline ends. This CDR3 is CASSTPGVGGPTEQYF. CDR3 nucleotides: TGTGCCAGCAGCACCCCGGGTGTTGGGGGGCCTACGGAACAGTACTTC.

In this sample, this clonotype turned up a few times. The V and J genes are TRBV6-1 and TRBJ2-7, with TRBD1 as a possible D gene (6 bases). From germline, CDR1 is MNHNS and CDR2 SASEGT. Deletions cut 10 bases from V and 0 bases from J, with 19 bases between. CDR3 length: 15 amino acids. CDR3 in amino acids: CAILLRDTNSYEQYF. The CDR3 coding sequence is TGTGCCATCCTCCTCCGGGACACTAACTCCTACGAGCAGTACTTC.

On this clonotype: An end of the junction does not agree with germline; a read error may underlie this. The chain has TRBV7-6 and TRBJ2-1, with no clear D. This CDR3 region has 15 residues. Germline CDR1 and CDR2: SGHVS and FNYEAQ. DNA for the CDR3: TGTGCCAGCAGCTTAAACAGTGTCTCCTACAATGAGCAGTTCTTT. This translates into CASSLNSVSYNEQFF.

This clonotype was seen more than once but under ten times. The V gene is TRBV7-9, the J gene TRBJ1-2; no clear D. Germline CDR1 and CDR2: SEHNR and FQNEAQ (reference sequence). V was shortened by 5 bases and J by 4 bases, with 17 bases between the two germline ends. CDR3 length: 15 residues. The CDR3 loop reads CASSAHWSSGYGYTF. The DNA of the CDR3 is TGTGCCAGCAGCGCACATTGGTCCTCGGGCTATGGCTACACCTTC.

The chain combines TRBV9 with TRBJ2-2; D possibly corresponds to TRBD2 (5 bases). V was pared by 7 bases and J by 7 bases, with 14 bases between. Germline CDR1 and CDR2: SGDLS and YYNGEE. The length of the CDR3 is 13 residues. Here the CDR3 DNA reads TGTGCCAGCGGGAGCCCTCCCGGCGGGGAGCTGTTTTTT. Protein sequence: CASGSPPGGELFF. The variable domain in full, completed from reference TRBV9 and TRBJ2-2, reads DSGVTQTPKHLITATGQRVTLRCSPRSGDLSVYWYQQSLDQGLQFLIQYYNGEERAKGNILERFSAQQFPDLHSELNLSSLELGDSALYFCASGSPPGGELFFGEGSRLTVL.

This clonotype showed up just once. The chain uses TRBV19 and TRBJ2-5; D possibly corresponds to TRBD2 (5 bases). CDR1 is LNHDA, CDR2 SQIVND, per germline (reference sequence). V lost 9 bases and J lost 5, with 22 bases in between. The CDR3 extends over 15 amino acids. The chain's CDR3 is CASSDKDSSGETQYF. DNA of the CDR3: TGTGCCAGCAGTGATAAGGACTCATCGGGGGAGACCCAGTACTTC.

This clonotype was observed a handful of times. This chain connects TRBV29-1 to TRBJ1-2; D may be TRBD1 (6 bases). Looked up from germline, CDR1 is SQVTM and CDR2 is ANQGSEA. V was cut by 7 bases and J by 8 bases, with 17 bases left in between. CDR3 length equals 12 residues. The CDR3 DNA sequence: TGCAGCGGAAGAACAGGGTTTGGCGGCTACACCTTC. Translating it yields CSGRTGFGGYTF.

This clonotype is medium-sized in the sample. The gene calls are TRBV29-1 and TRBJ2-7; 7 bases fit TRBD2. The ends lost 2 bases at V and 7 bases at J; junction bases unmatched: 11. There are 14 residues in the CDR3. CDR1 and CDR2 from the germline V gene are SQVTM and ANQGSEA. This CDR3 is CSVESTSRGVEQYF. CDR3 coding DNA: TGCAGCGTTGAATCTACCAGCCGGGGGGTAGAGCAGTACTTC.

This clonotype occurred a few times. This chain links TRBV19 with TRBJ1-2; no definite D call. Trimming left V 5 bases short and J 3 bases short, with 13 bases between. The V gene's germline CDR1 is LNHDA and CDR2 SQIVND (reference sequence). This CDR3 has 14 residues. The CDR3 DNA sequence: TGTGCCAGTAGTCCGAAGTCCTTAGACTATGGCTACACCTTC. It codes for CASSPKSLDYGYTF.

This CDR3 is CASSPSGVGELFF. For the CDR3, the DNA is TGCGCCAGCAGCCCTTCAGGGGTGGGGGAGCTGTTTTTT. The chain combines TRBV5-1 with TRBJ2-2; D is perhaps TRBD1 (6 bases). In germline, CDR1 is SGHRS, CDR2 YFSETQ. The CDR3 is 13 residues long. Trimming removed 4 bases from V and 8 bases from J, with 12 bases in between.

The rearrangement links TRBV19 to TRBJ1-1, with D uncertain. The germline V and J ends were trimmed by 5 bases and 4 bases, with 20 bases remaining between them. Germline CDR1 reads LNHDA; CDR2 reads SQIVND (reference sequence). The CDR3 runs 16 residues. In DNA, the CDR3 is TGTGCCAGTAGTTCCGGAGGTAAGGGAGGGTTCACTGAAGCTTTCTTT. Translation: CASSSGGKGGFTEAFF.

For the CDR3, the DNA is TGTGCCAGCAGTGCCGGGCATGAGCAGTTCTTC. Residues: CASSAGHEQFF. V and J are TRBV27 and TRBJ2-1, with D hard to call. The V end lost 5 bases, the J end lost 8 bases, and 7 bases lay between the germline ends. In germline, CDR1 is MNHEY, CDR2 SMNVEV (reference sequence). This CDR3 spans 11 amino acids.

V is TRBV6-4 and J is TRBJ2-5, with 8 bases fitting TRBD1. J was trimmed by 2 bases and V by 3 bases; bases with no gene match: 2. The CDR3 loop spans 14 amino acids. Per germline, CDR1 MRHNA and CDR2 SNTAGT. The CDR3 nucleotides are TGTGCCAGCAGTGAACAGGGGGGACAAGAGACCCAGTACTTC. Translating gives CASSEQGGQETQYF.

The chain links TRBV29-1 to TRBJ1-2; 7 bases fit TRBD1. The CDR3 is 13 residues long. Germline V gene lookup returns CDR1 SQVTM and CDR2 ANQGSEA. V gave up 4 bases and J gave up 2 bases; unmatched junction bases: 4. CDR3 protein: CSVVTGINYGYTF. As DNA, the CDR3 is TGCAGCGTTGTGACAGGGATAAACTATGGCTACACCTTC. The variable domain in full, with the rest retrieved from reference TRBV29-1 and TRBJ1-2, is SAVISQKPSRDICQRGTSLTIQCQVDSQVTMMFWYRQQPGQSLTLIATANQGSEATYESGFVIDKFPISRPNLTFSTLTVSNMSPEDSSIYLCSVVTGINYGYTFGSGTRLTVV.

The chain carries TRBV19 and TRBJ1-4; D is ambiguous. The CDR3 is made up of 13 amino acids. V lost 2 bases and J lost 10, with 11 bases in between. Germline CDR1 reads LNHDA; CDR2 reads SQIVND (reference sequence). The CDR3 sequence: CASSILTGRKLFF. The CDR3 DNA is TGTGCCAGTAGTATACTTACGGGGAGAAAACTGTTTTTT.

This clonotype is deemed medium-sized. The V call is TRBV29-1, the J call TRBJ2-5, with D possibly being TRBD2 (6 bases). Germline lookup yields CDR1 SQVTM and CDR2 ANQGSEA. The germline V and J ends were trimmed by 6 bases and 5 bases, with 16 bases remaining between them. The length of the CDR3 is 13 residues. The CDR3 region is CSVNDGGRETQYF. The DNA of the CDR3 is TGCAGCGTCAACGACGGGGGACGGGAGACCCAGTACTTC.

In its sample, this clonotype is large. V and J are TRBV12-3 or TRBV12-4 and TRBJ2-1; possibly TRBD2 for D (6 bases). The CDR3 length is 14 residues. With 3 bases removed from V and 4 bases from J, the gap between germline ends came to 10 bases. CDR3 protein: CASSLTGAYNEQFF. CDR3 coding DNA: TGTGCCAGCAGTTTGACGGGAGCGTACAATGAGCAGTTCTTC.

A few counts support this clonotype. The CDR3 DNA is TGTGCCAGCAGCCCAAACAGGGTCTCGAGAGAAAAACTGTTTTTT. Protein product: CASSPNRVSREKLFF. This chain connects TRBV5-6 to TRBJ1-4, with D tentatively TRBD1 (6 bases). This CDR3 spans 15 amino acids. Trimming stripped 4 bases from V and 8 bases from J, with 18 bases between. Germline V gives CDR1 SGHDT, CDR2 YYEEEE.

V usage is TRBV6-1 and J usage is TRBJ2-7; 9 bases agree with TRBD2. This CDR3 contains 16 residues. The V segment lost 6 bases and the J segment 2 bases; nucleotides outside the gene matches: 11. Germline CDR1 is MNHNS and CDR2 is SASEGT. The CDR3 here is CASSATSGPTTYEQYF. The CDR3 DNA is TGTGCCAGCAGCGCTACTAGCGGGCCTACAACCTACGAGCAGTACTTC.

About this clonotype itself: It is unclear where the CDR3 begins or ends on the DNA, so no DNA is shown, and the CDR3 is as TCRdb lists it. The chain combines TRBV10-2 with TRBJ2-7; the table assigns TRBD1, which was not confirmed against the DNA. The CDR3 spans 11 residues, counting both ends. Germline V CDR1 and CDR2: WSHSY, SAAADI. The CDR3 spells CASWGLGTGLF.

This clonotype turned up a few times. The rearrangement joins TRBV30 to TRBJ2-7; 9 bases fit TRBD2. Trimming took 0 bases from V and 3 from J; bases not matched to a gene: 6. This CDR3 spans 15 amino acids. Germline loops: CDR1 GTSNPN, CDR2 SVGIG (reference sequence). This CDR3 is CAWSVGIAGDYEQYF. CDR3 sequence (DNA): TGTGCCTGGAGTGTAGGCATAGCGGGAGACTACGAGCAGTACTTC.